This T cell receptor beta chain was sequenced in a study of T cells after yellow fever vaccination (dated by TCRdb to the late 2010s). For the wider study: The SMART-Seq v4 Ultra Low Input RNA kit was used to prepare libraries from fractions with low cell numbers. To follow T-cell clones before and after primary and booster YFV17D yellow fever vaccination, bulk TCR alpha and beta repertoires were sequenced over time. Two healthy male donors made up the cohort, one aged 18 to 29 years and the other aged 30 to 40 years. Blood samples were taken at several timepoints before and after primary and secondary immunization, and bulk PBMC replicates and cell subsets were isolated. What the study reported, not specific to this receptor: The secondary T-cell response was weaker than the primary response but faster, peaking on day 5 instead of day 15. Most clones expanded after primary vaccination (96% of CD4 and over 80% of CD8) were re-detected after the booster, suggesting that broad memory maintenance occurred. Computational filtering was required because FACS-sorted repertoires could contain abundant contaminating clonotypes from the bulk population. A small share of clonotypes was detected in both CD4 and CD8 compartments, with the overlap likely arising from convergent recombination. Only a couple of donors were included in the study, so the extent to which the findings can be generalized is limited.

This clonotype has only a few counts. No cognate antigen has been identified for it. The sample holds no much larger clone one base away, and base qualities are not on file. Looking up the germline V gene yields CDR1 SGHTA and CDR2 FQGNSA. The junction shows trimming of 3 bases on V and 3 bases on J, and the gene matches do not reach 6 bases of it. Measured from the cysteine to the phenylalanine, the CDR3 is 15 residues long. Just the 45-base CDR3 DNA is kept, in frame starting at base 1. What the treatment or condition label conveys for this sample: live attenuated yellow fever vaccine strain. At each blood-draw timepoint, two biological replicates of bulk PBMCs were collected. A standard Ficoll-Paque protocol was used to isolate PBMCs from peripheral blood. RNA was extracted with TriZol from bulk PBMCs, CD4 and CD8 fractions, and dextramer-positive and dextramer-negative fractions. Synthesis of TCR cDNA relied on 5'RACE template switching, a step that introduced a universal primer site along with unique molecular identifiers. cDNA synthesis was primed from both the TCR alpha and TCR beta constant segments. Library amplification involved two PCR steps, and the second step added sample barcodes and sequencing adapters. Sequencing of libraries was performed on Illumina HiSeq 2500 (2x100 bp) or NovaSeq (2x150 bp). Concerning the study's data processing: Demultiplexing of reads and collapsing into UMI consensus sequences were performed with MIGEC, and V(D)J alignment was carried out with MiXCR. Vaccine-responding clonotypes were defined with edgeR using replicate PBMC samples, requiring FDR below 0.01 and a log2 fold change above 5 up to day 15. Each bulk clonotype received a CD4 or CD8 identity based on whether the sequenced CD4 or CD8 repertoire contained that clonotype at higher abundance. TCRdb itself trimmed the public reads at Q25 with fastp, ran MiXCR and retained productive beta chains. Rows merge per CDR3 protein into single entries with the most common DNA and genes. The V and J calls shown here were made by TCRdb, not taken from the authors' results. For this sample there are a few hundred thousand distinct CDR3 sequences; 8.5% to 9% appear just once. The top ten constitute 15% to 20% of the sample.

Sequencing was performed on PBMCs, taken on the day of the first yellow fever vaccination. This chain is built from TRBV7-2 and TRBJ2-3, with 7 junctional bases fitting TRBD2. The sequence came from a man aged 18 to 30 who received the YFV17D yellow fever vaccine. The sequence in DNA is TGTGCCAGCAGCTTCGGGGGGACCGTAACAGATACGCAGTATTTT. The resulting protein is CASSFGGTVTDTQYF.